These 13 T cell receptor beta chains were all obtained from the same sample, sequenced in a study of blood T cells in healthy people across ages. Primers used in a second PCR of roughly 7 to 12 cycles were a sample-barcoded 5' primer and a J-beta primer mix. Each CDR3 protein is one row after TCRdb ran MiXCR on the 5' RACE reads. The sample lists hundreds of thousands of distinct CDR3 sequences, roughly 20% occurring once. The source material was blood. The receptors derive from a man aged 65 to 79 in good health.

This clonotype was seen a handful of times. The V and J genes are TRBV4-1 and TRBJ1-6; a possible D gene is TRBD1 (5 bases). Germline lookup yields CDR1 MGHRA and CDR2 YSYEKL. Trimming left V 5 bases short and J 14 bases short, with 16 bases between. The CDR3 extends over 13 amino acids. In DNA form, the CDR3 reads TGCGCCAGCAGCAGGGGACCGGACGGTTCCCTCCACTTT. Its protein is CASSRGPDGSLHF.

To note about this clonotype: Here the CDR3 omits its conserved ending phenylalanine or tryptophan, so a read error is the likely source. The CDR3 sequence is CASSPHGQGDSYGYTI. Here the CDR3 DNA reads TGTGCCAGCAGCCCCCACGGACAGGGCGATAGCTATGGCTACACCATC. The genes are TRBV3-1 and TRBJ1-2; TRBD1 agrees at 8 bases. Per germline, CDR1 LGHDT and CDR2 YNNKEL (reference sequence). This CDR3 spans 16 amino acids. The V and J ends lost 4 bases and 4 bases, in that order; junction bases with no gene match: 11.

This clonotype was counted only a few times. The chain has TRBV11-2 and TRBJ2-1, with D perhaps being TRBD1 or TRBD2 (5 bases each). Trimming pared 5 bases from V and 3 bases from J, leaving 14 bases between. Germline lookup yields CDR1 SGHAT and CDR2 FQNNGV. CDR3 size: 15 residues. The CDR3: CASSVGDRNYNEQFF. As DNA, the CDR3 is TGTGCCAGCAGCGTAGGGGACCGCAACTACAATGAGCAGTTCTTC.

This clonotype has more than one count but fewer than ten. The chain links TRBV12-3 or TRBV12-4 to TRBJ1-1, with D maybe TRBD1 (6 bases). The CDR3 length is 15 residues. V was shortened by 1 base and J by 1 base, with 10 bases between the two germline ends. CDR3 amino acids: CASSLGGLTNTEAFF. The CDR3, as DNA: TGTGCCAGCAGTTTAGGGGGGCTTACGAACACTGAAGCTTTCTTT.

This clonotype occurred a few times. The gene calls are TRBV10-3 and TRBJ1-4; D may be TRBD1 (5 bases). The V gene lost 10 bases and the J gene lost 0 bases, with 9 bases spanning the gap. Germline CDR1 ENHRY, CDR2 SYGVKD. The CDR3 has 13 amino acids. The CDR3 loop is CATSGPTNEKLFF. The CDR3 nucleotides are TGTGCCACCTCAGGGCCAACTAATGAAAAACTGTTTTTT.

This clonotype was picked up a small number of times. The CDR3 bases are TGTGCCAGCAGCCGCCCGACAGGGGGCTCTTTGAACGAGCAGTACTTC. As protein: CASSRPTGGSLNEQYF. This chain links TRBV6-1 with TRBJ2-7, with 10 bases that match TRBD1. Losses at the gene ends were 6 bases for V and 5 bases for J; bases not matched to a gene: 13. In germline, CDR1 is MNHNS, CDR2 SASEGT. CDR3 length: 16 residues.

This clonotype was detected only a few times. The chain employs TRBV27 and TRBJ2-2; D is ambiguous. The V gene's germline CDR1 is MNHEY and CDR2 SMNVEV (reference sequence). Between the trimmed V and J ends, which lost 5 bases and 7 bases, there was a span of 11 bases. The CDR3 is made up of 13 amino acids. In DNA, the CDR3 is TGTGCCAGCAGTGCATACATTGGCGGGGAGCTGTTTTTT. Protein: CASSAYIGGELFF.

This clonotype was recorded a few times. The CDR3, as DNA: TGTGCCAGCACCCCACAGGGACTAGCGGGAGCGGAGACCCAGTACTTC. Protein: CASTPQGLAGAETQYF. V gene TRBV2 combines with J gene TRBJ2-5; 14 bases map to TRBD2. Trimming at V came to 7 bases and at J to 5 bases, leaving 9 bases not matched to a gene. Looked up from germline, CDR1 is SNHLY and CDR2 is FYNNEI. This CDR3 spans 16 amino acids.

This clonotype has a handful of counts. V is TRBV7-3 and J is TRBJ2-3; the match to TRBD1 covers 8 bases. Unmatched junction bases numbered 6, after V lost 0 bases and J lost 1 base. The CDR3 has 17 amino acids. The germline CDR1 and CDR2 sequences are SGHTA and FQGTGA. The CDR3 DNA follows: TGTGCCAGCAGCTTAACAGGACAGGGTGGTGGCACAGATACGCAGTATTTT. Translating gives CASSLTGQGGGTDTQYF.

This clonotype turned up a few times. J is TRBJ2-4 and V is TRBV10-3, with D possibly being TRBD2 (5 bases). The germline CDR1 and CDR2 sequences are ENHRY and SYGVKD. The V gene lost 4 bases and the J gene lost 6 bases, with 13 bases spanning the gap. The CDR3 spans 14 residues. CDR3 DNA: TGTGCCATCAGTGGATTGGACGGAGGAAACATTCAGTACTTC. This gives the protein CAISGLDGGNIQYF.

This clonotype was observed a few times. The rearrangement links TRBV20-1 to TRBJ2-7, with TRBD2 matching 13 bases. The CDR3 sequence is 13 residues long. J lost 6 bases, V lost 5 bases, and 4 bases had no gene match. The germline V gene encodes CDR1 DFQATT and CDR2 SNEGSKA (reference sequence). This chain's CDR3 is CSAPTSGRGEQYF. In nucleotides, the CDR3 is TGCAGTGCTCCAACTAGCGGGAGGGGCGAGCAGTACTTC.

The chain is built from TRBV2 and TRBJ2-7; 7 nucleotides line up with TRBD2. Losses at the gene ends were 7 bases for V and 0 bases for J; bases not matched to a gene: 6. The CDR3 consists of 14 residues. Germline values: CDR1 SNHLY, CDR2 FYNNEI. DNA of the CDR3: TGTGCCAGCATTGCGGGGGTGATCTCCTACGAGCAGTACTTC. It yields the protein CASIAGVISYEQYF.

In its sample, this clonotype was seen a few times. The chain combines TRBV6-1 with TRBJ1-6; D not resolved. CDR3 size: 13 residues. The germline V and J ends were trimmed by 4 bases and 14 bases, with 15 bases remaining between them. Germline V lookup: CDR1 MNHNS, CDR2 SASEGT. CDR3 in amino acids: CASSGGPMDSLHF. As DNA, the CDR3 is TGTGCCAGCAGTGGAGGCCCTATGGATTCCCTCCACTTT.